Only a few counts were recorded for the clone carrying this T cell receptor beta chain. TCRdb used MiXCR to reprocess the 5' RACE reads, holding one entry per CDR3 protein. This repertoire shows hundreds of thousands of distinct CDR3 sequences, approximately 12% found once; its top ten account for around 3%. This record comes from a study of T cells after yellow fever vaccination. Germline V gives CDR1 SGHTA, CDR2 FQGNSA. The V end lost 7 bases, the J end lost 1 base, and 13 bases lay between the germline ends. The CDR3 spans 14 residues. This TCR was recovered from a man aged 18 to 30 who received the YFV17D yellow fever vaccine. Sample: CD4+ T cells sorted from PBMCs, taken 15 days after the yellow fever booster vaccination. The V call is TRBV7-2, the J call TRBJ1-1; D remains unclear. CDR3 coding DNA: TGTGCCAGCACCTTCGGGCCGAAGAACACTGAAGCTTTCTTT. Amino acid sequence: CASTFGPKNTEAFF.